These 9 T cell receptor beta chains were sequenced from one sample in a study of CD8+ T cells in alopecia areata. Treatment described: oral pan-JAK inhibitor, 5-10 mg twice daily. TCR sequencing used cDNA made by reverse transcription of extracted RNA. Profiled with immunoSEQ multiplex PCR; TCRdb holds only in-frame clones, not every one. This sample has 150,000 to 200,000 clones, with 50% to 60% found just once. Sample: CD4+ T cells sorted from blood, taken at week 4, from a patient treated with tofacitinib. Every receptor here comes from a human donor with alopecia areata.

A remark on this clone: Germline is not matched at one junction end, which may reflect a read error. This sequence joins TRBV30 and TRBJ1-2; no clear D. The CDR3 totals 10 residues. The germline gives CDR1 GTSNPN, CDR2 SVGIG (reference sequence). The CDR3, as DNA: TGTGCCGGGAGAGGAGAAGGCTACACCTTC. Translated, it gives CAGRGEGYTF. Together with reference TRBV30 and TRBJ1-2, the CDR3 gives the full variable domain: SQTIHQWPATLVQPVGSPLSLECTVEGTSNPNLYWYRQAAGRGLQLLFYSVGIGQISSEVPQNLSASRPQDRQFILSSKKLLLSDSGFYLCAGRGEGYTFGSGTRLTVV.

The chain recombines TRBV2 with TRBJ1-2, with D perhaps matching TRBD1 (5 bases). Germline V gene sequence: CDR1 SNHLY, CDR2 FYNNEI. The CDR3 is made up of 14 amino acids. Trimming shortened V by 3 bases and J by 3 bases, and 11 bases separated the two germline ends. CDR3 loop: CASSEAGKDYGYTF. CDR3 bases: TGTGCCAGCAGTGAGGCAGGGAAGGACTATGGCTACACCTTC.

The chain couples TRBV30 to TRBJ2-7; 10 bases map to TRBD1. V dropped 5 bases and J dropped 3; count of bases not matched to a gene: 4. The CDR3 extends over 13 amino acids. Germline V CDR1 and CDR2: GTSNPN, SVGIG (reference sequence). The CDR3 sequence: CAWARDRGYEQYF. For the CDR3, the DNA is TGTGCCTGGGCCCGGGACAGGGGCTACGAGCAGTACTTC.

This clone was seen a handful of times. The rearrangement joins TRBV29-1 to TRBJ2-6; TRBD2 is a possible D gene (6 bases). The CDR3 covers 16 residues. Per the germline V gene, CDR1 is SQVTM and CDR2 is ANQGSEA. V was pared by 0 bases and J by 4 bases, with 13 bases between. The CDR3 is CSVEELGGAGANVLTF. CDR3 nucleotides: TGCAGCGTTGAAGAGCTCGGGGGTGCGGGGGCCAACGTCCTGACTTTC.

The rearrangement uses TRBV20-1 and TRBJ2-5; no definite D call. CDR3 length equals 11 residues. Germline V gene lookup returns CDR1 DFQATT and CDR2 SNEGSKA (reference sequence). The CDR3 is CSFGYQETQYF. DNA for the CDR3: TGCTCTTTTGGGTACCAAGAGACCCAGTACTTC.

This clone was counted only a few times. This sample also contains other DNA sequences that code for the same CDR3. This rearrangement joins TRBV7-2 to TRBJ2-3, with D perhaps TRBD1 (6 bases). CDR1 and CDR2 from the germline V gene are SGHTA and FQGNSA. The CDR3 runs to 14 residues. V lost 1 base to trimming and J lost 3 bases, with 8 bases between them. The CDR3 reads CASSLDQGTDTQYF. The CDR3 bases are TGTGCCAGCAGCTTAGATCAGGGGACAGATACGCAGTATTTT.

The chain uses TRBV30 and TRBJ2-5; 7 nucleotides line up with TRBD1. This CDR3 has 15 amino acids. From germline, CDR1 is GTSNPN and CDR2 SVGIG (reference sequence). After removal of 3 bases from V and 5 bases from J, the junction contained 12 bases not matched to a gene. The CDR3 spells CAWRGLTGIGETQYF. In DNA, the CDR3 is TGTGCCTGGAGGGGGCTGACAGGGATAGGGGAGACCCAGTACTTC.

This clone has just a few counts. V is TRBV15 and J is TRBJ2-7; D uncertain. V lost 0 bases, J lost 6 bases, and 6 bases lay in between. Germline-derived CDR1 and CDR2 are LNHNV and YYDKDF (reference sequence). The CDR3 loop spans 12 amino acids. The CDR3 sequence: CATSRDWGEQYF. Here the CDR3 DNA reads TGTGCCACCAGCAGAGATTGGGGCGAGCAGTACTTC.

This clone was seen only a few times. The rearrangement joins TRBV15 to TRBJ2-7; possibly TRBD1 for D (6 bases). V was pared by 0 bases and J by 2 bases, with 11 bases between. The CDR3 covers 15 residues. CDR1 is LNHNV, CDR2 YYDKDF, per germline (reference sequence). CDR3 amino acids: CATSREVGQAYEQYF. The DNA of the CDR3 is TGTGCCACCAGCAGAGAGGTGGGACAAGCCTACGAGCAGTACTTC.